Sequencing of this T cell receptor beta chain was carried out in a study of cytomegalovirus exposure and HLA in healthy donors. Study in general: HLA-typed donors were the source of 90 million or so unique TCRs, which an early data release held. Study-level findings and limits: In vitro data verified three CMV-associated chains as specific for CMV antigens. In a later analysis, TCR beta V- and J-gene trimming showed a link to a missense DCLRE1C variant.

Regarding donors, all were healthy bone marrow donors. For this clone: Its specificity is not known.

The CDR3 is 15 residues long. Germline V CDR1 and CDR2: SGHNT, YYREEE (reference sequence). Trimming shortened V by 4 bases and J by 0 bases, and 13 bases separated the two germline ends. PCR primers comprised 60 Vbeta and 13 Jbeta primers. Profiled with immunoSEQ multiplex PCR; TCRdb holds only in-frame clones, not every one. Of 150,000 to 180,000 clones in the sample, 80% were seen once. This chain links TRBV5-4 with TRBJ2-5, with D maybe TRBD1 (6 bases). Input material: PBMCs. This receptor was identified in a young man in good health and CMV-seropositive. The CDR3 bases are TGTGCCAGCAGCCAGGGGACGGGATACCAAGAGACCCAGTACTTC. It specifies CASSQGTGYQETQYF. Variable domain in full (rest from reference TRBV5-4 and TRBJ2-5): ETGVTQSPTHLIKTRGQQVTLRCSSQSGHNTVSWYQQALGQGPQFIFQYYREEENGRGNFPPRFSGLQFPNYSSELNVNALELDDSALYLCASSQGTGYQETQYFGPGTRLLVL.